The entry below describes one T cell receptor (beta chain). Its antigen is as yet unknown. This entry comes from a study of T cell repertoires in cytomegalovirus infection. Study in general: Well-studied HLA-B-restricted epitopes and recently identified HLA-C-restricted epitopes of CMV were both used in the study. It was the public TCR beta signatures that indicated both CMV infection and matching HLA type.

Study outcomes and limitations: Of the TCR beta families, the public ones yielded a cumulative frequency that identified carriers of CMV plus the relevant HLA. Ex vivo responses were dominated by HLA-C-restricted CMV-specific TCR beta clonotypes.

TCRdb reprocessed the reads via MiXCR and lists one record per CDR3 protein. This repertoire shows 640,000 or so distinct CDR3 sequences, approximately 33% found once; its top ten account for 15% to 20%. The material sequenced was cultured PBMCs, taken from culture after CMV antigen stimulation. The clonotype was recovered from a human donor in good health (CMV status not recorded). Some clones in this sample may be carry-over from other donors' samples.

The CDR3 nucleotides are TGTGCCAGCAGTCGCTCCGGACAGGGGAATGAAAAACTGTTTTTT. This sequence encodes CASSRSGQGNEKLFF. The chain employs TRBV6-6 and TRBJ1-4; 9 nucleotides align to TRBD1. Trimming took 5 bases from V and 5 from J; bases not matched to a gene: 6. CDR1 and CDR2 (germline): MNHNY, SVGAGI (reference sequence). The CDR3 runs to 15 residues.